This T cell receptor beta chain comes out of a study of blood T cell repertoires in COVID-19. For the study at large: Some COVID-19 samples were acute and others convalescent; all came from the United States, Italy and Spain. Sources were T cells, B-cell-depleted T cells, or PBMCs; the material itself was cDNA or gDNA.

The V and J ends lost 4 bases and 3 bases, in that order; junction bases with no gene match: 2. From germline, CDR1 is KGHSH and CDR2 LQKENI. The CDR3 has 13 amino acids. Original methodology: Scientists estimated how many nucleated cells there were by amplifying reference gene primers. Sequencing used immunoSEQ multiplex PCR; TCRdb keeps in-frame clones, though not all of them. D and trimming were read from the DNA, whereas the V and J calls and clone size are those reported in that table. The top ten clones hold about 10% of a sample with about 370,000 clones, more than 75% of them seen once. The rearrangement joins TRBV18 to TRBJ1-1; TRBD1 aligns across 7 bases. The TCR sequence derives from a woman aged 25-40 years with COVID-19, enrolled during active disease. The sample was peripheral blood. CDR3 sequence: CASSLGQHTEAFF. Written as DNA, the CDR3 is TGTGCCAGCTCACTGGGACAGCACACTGAAGCTTTCTTT.